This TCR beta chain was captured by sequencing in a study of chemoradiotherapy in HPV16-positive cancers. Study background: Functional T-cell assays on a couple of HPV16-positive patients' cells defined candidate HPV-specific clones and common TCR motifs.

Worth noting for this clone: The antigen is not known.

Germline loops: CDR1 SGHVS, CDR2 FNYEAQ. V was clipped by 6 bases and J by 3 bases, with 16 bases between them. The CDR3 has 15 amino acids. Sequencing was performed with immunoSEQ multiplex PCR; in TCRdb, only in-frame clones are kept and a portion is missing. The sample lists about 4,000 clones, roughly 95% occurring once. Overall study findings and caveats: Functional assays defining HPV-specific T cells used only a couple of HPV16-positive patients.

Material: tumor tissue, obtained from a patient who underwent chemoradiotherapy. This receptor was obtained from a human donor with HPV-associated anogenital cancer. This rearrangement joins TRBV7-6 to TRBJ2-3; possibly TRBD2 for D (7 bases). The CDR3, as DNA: TGTGCCAGCAGTCAAAGGGGGGGAGAGACAGATACGCAGTATTTT. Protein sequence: CASSQRGGETDTQYF.